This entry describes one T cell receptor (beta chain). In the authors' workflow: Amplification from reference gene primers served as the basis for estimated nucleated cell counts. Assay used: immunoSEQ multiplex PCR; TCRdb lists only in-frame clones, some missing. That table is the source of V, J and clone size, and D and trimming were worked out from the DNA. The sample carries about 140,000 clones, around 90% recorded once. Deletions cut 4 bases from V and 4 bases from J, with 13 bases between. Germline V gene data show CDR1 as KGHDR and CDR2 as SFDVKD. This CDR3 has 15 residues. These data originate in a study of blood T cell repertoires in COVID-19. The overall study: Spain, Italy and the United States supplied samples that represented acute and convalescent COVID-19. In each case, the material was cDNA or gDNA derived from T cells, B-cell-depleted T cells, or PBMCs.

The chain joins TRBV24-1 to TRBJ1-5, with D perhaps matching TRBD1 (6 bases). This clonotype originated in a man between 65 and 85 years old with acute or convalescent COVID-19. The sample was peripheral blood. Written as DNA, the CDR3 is TGTGCCACCAGTGACAGCGGACAGCCAAATCAGCCCCAGCATTTT. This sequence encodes CATSDSGQPNQPQHF.